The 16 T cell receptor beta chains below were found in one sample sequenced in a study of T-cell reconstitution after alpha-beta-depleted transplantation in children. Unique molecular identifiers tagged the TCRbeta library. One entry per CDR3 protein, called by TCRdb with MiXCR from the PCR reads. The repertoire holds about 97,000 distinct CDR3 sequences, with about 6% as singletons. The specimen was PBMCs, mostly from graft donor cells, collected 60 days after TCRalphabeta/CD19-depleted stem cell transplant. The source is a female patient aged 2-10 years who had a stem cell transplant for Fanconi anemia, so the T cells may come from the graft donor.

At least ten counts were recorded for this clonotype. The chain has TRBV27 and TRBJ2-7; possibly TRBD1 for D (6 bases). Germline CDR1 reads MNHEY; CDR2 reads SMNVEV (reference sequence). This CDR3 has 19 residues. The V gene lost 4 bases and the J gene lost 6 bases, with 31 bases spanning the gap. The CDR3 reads CASSSRRVGTQGPPSEQYF. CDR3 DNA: TGTGCCAGCAGTTCTCGCAGGGTGGGGACCCAGGGGCCTCCAAGCGAGCAGTACTTC.

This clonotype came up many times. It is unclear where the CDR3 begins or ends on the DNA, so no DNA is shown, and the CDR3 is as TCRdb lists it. This CDR3 is CAISVGEGITYF. J is TRBJ2-7 and V is TRBV10-3; TRBD2 was called by the table and not checked on the DNA. Germline CDR1 ENHRY, CDR2 SYGVKD. The CDR3 length equals 12 residues, ends included.

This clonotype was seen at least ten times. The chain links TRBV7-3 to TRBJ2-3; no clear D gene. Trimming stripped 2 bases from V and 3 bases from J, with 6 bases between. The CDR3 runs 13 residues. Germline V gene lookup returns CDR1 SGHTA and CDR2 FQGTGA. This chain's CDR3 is CASSLFPTDTQYF. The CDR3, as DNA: TGTGCCAGCAGCTTATTCCCTACAGATACGCAGTATTTT.

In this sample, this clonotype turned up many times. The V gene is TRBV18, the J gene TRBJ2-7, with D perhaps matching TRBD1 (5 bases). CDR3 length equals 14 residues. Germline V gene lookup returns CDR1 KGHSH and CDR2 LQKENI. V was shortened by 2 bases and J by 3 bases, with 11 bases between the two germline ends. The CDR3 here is CASSPTARVYEQYF. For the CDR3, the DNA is TGTGCCAGCTCACCAACGGCCAGGGTCTACGAGCAGTACTTC.

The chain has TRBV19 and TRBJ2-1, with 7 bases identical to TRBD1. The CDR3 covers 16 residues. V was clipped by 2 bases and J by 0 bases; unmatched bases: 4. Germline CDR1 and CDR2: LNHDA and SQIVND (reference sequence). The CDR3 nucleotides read TGTGCCAGTAGTATATTTCCAGGGGGCTCCTACAATGAGCAGTTCTTC. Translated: CASSIFPGGSYNEQFF.

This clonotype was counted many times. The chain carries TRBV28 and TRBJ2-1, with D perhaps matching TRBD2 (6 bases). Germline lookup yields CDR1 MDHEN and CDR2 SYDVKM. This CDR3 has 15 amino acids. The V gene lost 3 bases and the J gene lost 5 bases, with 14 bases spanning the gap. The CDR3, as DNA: TGTGCCAGCAGTTTCGCCCGGGGGTGGAACAATGAGCAGTTCTTC. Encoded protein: CASSFARGWNNEQFF.

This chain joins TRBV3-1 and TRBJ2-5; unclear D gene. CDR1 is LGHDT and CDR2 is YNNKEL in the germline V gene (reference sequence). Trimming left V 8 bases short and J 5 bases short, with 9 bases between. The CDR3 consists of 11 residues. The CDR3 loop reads CASCAWETQYF. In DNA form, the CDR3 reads TGTGCCAGCTGCGCTTGGGAGACCCAGTACTTC.

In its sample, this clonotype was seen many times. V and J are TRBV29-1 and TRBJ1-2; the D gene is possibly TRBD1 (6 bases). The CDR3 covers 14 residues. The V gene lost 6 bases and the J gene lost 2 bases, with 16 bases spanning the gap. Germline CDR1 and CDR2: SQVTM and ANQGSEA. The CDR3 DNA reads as TGCAGCGTGGGCCATTTAACAGGGAACTATGGCTACACCTTC. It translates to CSVGHLTGNYGYTF.

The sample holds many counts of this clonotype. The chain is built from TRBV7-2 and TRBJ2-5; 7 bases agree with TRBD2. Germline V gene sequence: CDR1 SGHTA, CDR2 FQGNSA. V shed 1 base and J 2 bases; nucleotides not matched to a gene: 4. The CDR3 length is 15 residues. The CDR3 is CASSLGGGSQETQYF. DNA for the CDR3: TGTGCCAGCAGCTTAGGGGGGGGGTCTCAAGAGACCCAGTACTTC.

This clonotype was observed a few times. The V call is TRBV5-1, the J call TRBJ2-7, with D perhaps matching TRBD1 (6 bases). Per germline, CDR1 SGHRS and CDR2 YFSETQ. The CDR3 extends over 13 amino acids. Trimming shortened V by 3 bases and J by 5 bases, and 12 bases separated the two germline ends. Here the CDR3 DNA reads TGCGCCAGCAGCTCACAGGGAACCCACGAGCAGTACTTC. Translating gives CASSSQGTHEQYF.

CDR3 DNA: TGTGCCAGCAGCCCAGTTAGGACTAGCGGCATCAATGAGCAGTTCTTC. This codes for CASSPVRTSGINEQFF. The chain carries TRBV7-3 and TRBJ2-1; 10 nucleotides match TRBD2. After removal of 5 bases from V and 6 bases from J, the junction contained 10 bases not matched to a gene. Germline V gene lookup returns CDR1 SGHTA and CDR2 FQGTGA. This CDR3 comprises 16 residues.

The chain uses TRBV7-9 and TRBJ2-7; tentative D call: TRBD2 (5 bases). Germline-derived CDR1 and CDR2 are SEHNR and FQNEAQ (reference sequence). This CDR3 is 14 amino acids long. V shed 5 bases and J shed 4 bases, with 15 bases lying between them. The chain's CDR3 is CASSHELAWYEQYF. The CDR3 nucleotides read TGTGCCAGCAGCCACGAGCTAGCTTGGTACGAGCAGTACTTC.

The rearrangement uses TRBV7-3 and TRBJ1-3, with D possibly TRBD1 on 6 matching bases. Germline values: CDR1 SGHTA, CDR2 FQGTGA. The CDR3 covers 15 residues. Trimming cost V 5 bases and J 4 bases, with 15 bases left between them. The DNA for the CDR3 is TGTGCCAGCAGCCGGGACAATAAGCCAGGAAACACCATATATTTT. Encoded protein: CASSRDNKPGNTIYF.

The chain's CDR3 is CASRQDSQETQYF. The CDR3 nucleotides read TGTGCCAGCAGACAGGACAGCCAAGAGACCCAGTACTTC. This chain connects TRBV6-1 to TRBJ2-5, with D perhaps matching TRBD1 (6 bases). V lost 6 bases and J 1 base, leaving 9 bases between the germline ends. The CDR3 extends over 13 amino acids. CDR1 is MNHNS, CDR2 SASEGT, per germline.

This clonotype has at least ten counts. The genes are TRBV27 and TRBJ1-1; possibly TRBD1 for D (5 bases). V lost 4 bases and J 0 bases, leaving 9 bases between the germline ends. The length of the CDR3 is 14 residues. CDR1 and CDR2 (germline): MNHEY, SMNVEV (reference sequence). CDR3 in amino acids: CASSSRTLNTEAFF. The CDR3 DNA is TGTGCCAGCAGTTCCCGGACACTGAACACTGAAGCTTTCTTT.

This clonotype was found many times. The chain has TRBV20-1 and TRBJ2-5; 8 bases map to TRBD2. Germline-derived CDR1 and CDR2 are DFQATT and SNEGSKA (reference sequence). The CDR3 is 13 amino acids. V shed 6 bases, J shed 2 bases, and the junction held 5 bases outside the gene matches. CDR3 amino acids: CSATTGGQETQYF. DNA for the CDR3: TGCAGTGCAACGACGGGGGGGCAAGAGACCCAGTACTTC.